These T cell receptor beta chains were read from a single sample in a study of identical twins. TCRdb re-called the 5' RACE reads through MiXCR, storing one row per CDR3 protein. The repertoire holds roughly 1.6 million distinct CDR3 sequences, 25% to 35% seen once, with roughly 0.3% in the top ten. Source material: cord blood. These receptors were collected from a newborn girl in good health. Both conserved end residues are part of each CDR3. The D gene is left open where the match is weak. Rows may omit the clone size; those that give it use once, few, many or a size class.

j_call d_call clone_size v_call cdr3_nt cdr3_aa
TRBJ1-2 - - TRBV29-1 TGCAGTGTTGACCCCCTGGGTCATAAGGAGGGCTATGGCTACACCTTC CSVDPLGHKEGYGYTF
TRBJ2-1 TRBD2 - TRBV10-3 TGTGCCATCAGTGAGTTAGATAGCGGGGGGCAACAGTTCTTC CAISELDSGGQQFF
TRBJ1-1 TRBD1 - TRBV6-6 TGTGCCAGCAGTTACTCCGGACAGGGCGGGTATACTGAAGCTTTCTTT CASSYSGQGGYTEAFF
TRBJ2-5 - - TRBV5-1 TGCGCCAGCAGCTTAGAAGTACAGGGCTGGGAGACCCAGTACTTC CASSLEVQGWETQYF
TRBJ1-2 - few TRBV10-3 TGTGCCATCAGGGGCACATCAAGGGACTATGGCTACACCTTC CAIRGTSRDYGYTF
TRBJ2-3 TRBD2 - TRBV7-2 TGTGCCAGCAAACCTAGCGGGATATTCACAGATACGCAGTATTTT CASKPSGIFTDTQYF
TRBJ1-2 TRBD1 - TRBV5-1 TGCGCCAGCAGCTCGAGAACAGGGGGCAATGGCTACACCTTC CASSSRTGGNGYTF
TRBJ2-1 - - TRBV15 TGTGCCACCAGCACCCGGCGGGCAGGGGCCAATGAGCAGTTCTTC CATSTRRAGANEQFF
TRBJ1-2 - - TRBV3-1 TGTGCCAGCAGCCAAAGGACACTCTATGGCTACACCTTC CASSQRTLYGYTF
TRBJ1-1 TRBD1 many TRBV13 TGTGCCAGCAGTTTATCTGGACAGGGGAACACTGAAGCTTTCTTT CASSLSGQGNTEAFF
TRBJ1-5 - - TRBV27 TGTGCCAGCAGTTTACGGGGGACTAGCAATCAGCCCCAGCATTTT CASSLRGTSNQPQHF
TRBJ1-1 - - TRBV25-1 TGTGCCAGCAGTTCCCCAGGCGGGGGGTTCACTGAAGCTTTCTTT CASSSPGGGFTEAFF
TRBJ1-2 TRBD1 - TRBV6-5 TGTGCCAGCAGCCTAACCTACAGGGGTAGTGGCTACACCTTC CASSLTYRGSGYTF
TRBJ2-7 TRBD2 - TRBV7-2 TGTGCCAGCAGCTTAACGGGAGGGGACTCCTACGAGCAGTACTTC CASSLTGGDSYEQYF
TRBJ2-1 TRBD2 - TRBV2 TGTGCCAGCAGTGGAGCGGGGAGCCCCTACAATGAGCAGTTCTTC CASSGAGSPYNEQFF
TRBJ2-6 TRBD1 few TRBV12-3/TRBV12-4 TGTGCCAGCAGTTCAGGACAGGGAGTCACTGGGGCCAACGTCCTGACTTTC CASSSGQGVTGANVLTF
TRBJ2-5 - - TRBV12-3/TRBV12-4 TGTGCCAGCAGTTGGGGTCCGGGGATTGAGACCCAGTACTTC CASSWGPGIETQYF